This T cell receptor (beta chain) was sequenced for a study of CD8 T cells in ankylosing spondylitis. Study-wide results and caveats: Eight highly homologous variants made up a TCR beta motif, and this motif appeared characteristic of ankylosing spondylitis blood. Significant enrichment of disease-linked clones was reported in matched ankylosing spondylitis synovial fluid. Clones linked to disease, bearing a CD8+ phenotype, were relatively rare in peripheral blood.

Germline V gives CDR1 LNHDA, CDR2 SQIVND (reference sequence). This CDR3 comprises 13 residues. Trimming removed 5 bases from V and 2 bases from J, with 9 bases in between. This clonotype has a count of ten or more. What it recognizes is unknown. Library preparation for TCR beta used quantitative 5'-RACE with molecular barcodes. From the 5' RACE reads, TCRdb called clonotypes with MiXCR, one entry per CDR3 protein. Here the sample spans some 330,000 distinct CDR3 sequences, 7.5% to 9% being singletons. The receptor comes from a male donor with ankylosing spondylitis. The sequencing sample was made of blood, either unsorted or a sorted T cell fraction (not recorded which). The gene calls are TRBV19 and TRBJ1-1; no definite D call. The CDR3 DNA reads as TGTGCCAGTAGTGCCCAGACCAACACTGAAGCTTTCTTT. As protein: CASSAQTNTEAFF.